This entry is about one TCR beta chain. This specimen comes from a study of blood T cell repertoires in COVID-19. Whole-study context: From the United States, Italy and Spain came samples of acute and convalescent COVID-19. Nucleic acid was either cDNA or gDNA, and it came from T cells, B-cell-depleted T cells, or PBMCs.

In the authors' methods: Counts of nucleated cells, estimated from reference gene primer amplification, were obtained. Libraries were prepared by immunoSEQ multiplex PCR; TCRdb keeps only in-frame clonotypes and omits some of them. The V and J calls and clone size are taken from that table; D and trimming were inferred from the DNA. The sample has around 500,000 clones; 80% to 90% are singletons. Germline CDR1 is GTSNPN and CDR2 is SVGIG (reference sequence). The V and J ends lost 2 bases and 7 bases, in that order; junction bases with no gene match: 10. The CDR3 has 17 amino acids. The chain links TRBV30 to TRBJ2-2; 13 bases map to TRBD2. The sample was peripheral blood. This TCR derives from a human donor in a cohort sampled during active COVID-19. In DNA form, the CDR3 reads TGTGCCTGGAGTTTTGCTTGGACTAGCGGGAGCCTCGGGGAGCTGTTTTTT. Its protein product is CAWSFAWTSGSLGELFF.